This T cell receptor (beta chain) derives from a study of blood T cell repertoires in COVID-19. In the study's own analysis: Reference gene primer amplification yielded estimated nucleated cell counts. Clones were sequenced by immunoSEQ multiplex PCR, and TCRdb holds only the in-frame ones, with some missing. V, J and clone size are those of that table, while D and trimming were read from the DNA. Of about 250,000 clones listed, just under 85% are singletons. The CDR3 has 16 amino acids. V is TRBV21-1 and J is TRBJ1-3; TRBD1 reflects the table's D call only, with no check against the DNA. TRBV21-1 is assigned pseudogene status. This clonotype was obtained from a woman aged 55-70 years with active or convalescent COVID-19. Source material: peripheral blood. CDR3 DNA: TGTGCCAGCAGCGGGCGACAGGGGATTGCTGGAAACACCATATATTTT. It encodes CASSGRQGIAGNTIYF.